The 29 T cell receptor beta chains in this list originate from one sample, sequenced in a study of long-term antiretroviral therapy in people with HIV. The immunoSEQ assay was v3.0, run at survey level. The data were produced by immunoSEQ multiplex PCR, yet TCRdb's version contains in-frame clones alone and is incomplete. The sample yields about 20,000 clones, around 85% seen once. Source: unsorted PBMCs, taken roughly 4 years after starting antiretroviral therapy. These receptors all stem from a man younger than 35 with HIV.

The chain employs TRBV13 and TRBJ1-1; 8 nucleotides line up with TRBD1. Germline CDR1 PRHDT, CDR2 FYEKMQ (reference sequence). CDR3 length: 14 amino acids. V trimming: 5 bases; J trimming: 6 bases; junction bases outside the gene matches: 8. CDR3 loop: CASSTLQGGAEAFF. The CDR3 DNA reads TGTGCCAGCAGCACCCTACAGGGGGGGGCTGAAGCTTTCTTT.

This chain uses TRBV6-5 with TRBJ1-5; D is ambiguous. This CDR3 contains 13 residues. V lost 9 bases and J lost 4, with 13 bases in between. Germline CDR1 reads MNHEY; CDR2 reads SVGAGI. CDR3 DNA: TGTGCCAGTGCGGCGTCGGAGAATCAGCCCCAGCATTTT. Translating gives CASAASENQPQHF.

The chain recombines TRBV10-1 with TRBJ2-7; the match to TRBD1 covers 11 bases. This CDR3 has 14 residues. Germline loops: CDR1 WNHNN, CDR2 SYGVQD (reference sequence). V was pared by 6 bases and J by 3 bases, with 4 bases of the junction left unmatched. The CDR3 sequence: CASSRDRGIYEQYF. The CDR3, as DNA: TGCGCCAGCAGCCGGGACAGGGGGATCTACGAGCAGTACTTC.

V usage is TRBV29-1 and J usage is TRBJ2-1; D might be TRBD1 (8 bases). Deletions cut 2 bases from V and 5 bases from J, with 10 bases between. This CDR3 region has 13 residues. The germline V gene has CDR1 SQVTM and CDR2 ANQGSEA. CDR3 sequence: CSVETGGDNEQFF. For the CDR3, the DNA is TGCAGCGTTGAAACAGGGGGGGACAATGAGCAGTTCTTC.

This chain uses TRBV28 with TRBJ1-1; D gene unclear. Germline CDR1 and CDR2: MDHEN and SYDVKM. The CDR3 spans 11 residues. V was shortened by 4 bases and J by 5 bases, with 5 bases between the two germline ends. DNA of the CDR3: TGTGCCAGCAGTTCCCCGACTGAAGCTTTCTTT. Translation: CASSSPTEAFF.

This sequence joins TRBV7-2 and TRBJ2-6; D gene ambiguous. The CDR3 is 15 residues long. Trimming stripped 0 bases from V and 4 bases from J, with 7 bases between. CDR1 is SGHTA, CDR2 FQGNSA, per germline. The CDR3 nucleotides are TGTGCCAGCAGCTTAGCAGGGTCCGGGGCCAACGTCCTGACTTTC. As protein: CASSLAGSGANVLTF.

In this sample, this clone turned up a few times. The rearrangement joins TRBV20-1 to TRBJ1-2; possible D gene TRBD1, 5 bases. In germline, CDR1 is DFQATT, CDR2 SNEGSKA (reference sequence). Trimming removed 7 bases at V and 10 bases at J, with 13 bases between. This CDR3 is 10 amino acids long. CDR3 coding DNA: TGCAGTGTCCGGGACGGTCTCTACACCTTC. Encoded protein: CSVRDGLYTF.

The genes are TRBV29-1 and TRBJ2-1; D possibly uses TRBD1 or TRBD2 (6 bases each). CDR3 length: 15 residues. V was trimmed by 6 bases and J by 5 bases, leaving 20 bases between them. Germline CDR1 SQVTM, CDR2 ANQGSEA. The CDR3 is CSVRGGWGLNNEQFF. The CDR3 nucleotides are TGCAGCGTAAGAGGAGGGTGGGGGCTTAACAATGAGCAGTTCTTC.

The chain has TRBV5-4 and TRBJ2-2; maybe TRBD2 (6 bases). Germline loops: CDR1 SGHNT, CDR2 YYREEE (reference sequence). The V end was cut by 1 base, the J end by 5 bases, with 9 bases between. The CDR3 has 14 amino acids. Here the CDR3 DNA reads TGTGCCAGCAGCTTGACGGCGGGGACCGGGGAGCTGTTTTTT. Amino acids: CASSLTAGTGELFF.

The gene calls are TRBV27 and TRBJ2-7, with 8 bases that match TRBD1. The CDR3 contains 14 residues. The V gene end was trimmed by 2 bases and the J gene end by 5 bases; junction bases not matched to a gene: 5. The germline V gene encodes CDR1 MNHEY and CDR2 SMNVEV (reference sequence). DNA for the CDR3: TGTGCCAGCAGTTTACGGCAGGGGGCGAACGAGCAGTACTTC. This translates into CASSLRQGANEQYF.

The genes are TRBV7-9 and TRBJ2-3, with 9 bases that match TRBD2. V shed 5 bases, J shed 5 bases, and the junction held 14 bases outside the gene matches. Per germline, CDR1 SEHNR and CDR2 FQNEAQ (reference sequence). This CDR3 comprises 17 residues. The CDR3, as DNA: TGTGCCAGCAGCCCGGGACCGGGACTAGCCGTCGAAGATACGCAGTATTTT. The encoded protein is CASSPGPGLAVEDTQYF. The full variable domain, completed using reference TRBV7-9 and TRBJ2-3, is DTGVSQNPRHKITKRGQNVTFRCDPISEHNRLYWYRQTLGQGPEFLTYFQNEAQLEKSRLLSDRFSAERPKGSFSTLEIQRTEQGDSAMYLCASSPGPGLAVEDTQYFGPGTRLTVL.

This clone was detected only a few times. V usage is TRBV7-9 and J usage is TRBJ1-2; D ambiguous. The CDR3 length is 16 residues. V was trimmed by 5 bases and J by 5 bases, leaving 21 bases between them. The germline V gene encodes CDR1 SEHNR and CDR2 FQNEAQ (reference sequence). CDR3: CASSRQTDGPGYGYTF. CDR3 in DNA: TGTGCCAGCAGCCGTCAGACGGACGGCCCCGGTTATGGCTACACCTTC.

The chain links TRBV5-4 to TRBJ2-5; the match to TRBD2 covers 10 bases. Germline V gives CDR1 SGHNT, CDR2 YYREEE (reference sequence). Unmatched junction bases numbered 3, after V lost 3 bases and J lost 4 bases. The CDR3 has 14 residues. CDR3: CASSSGTSVETQYF. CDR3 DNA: TGTGCCAGCAGCTCCGGGACTAGCGTAGAGACCCAGTACTTC.

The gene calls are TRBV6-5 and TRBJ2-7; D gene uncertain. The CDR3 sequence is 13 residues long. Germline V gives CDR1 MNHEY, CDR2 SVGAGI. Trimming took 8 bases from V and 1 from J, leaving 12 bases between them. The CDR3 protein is CASAPTPSYEQYV. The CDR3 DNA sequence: TGTGCCAGCGCCCCCACACCTTCCTACGAGCAGTACGTC.

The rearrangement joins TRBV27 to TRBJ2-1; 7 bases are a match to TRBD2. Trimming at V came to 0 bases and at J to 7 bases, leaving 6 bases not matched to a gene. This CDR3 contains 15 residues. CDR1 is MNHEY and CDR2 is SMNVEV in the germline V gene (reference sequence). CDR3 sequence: CASSLSAGTRNEQFF. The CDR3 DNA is TGTGCCAGCAGTTTATCAGCGGGGACTCGTAATGAGCAGTTCTTC.

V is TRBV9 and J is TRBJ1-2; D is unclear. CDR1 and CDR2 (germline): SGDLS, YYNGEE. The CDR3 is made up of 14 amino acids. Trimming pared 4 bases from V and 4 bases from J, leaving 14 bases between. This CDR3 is CASSTLDEGYGYTF. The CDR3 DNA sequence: TGTGCCAGCAGCACCCTTGACGAGGGCTATGGCTACACCTTC. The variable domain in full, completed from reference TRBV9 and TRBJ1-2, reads DSGVTQTPKHLITATGQRVTLRCSPRSGDLSVYWYQQSLDQGLQFLIQYYNGEERAKGNILERFSAQQFPDLHSELNLSSLELGDSALYFCASSTLDEGYGYTFGSGTRLTVV.

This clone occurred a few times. The CDR3 region has the DNA TGCGCCAGCTGGGGTGGGTCCTACGAGCAGTACTTC. Amino acids: CASWGGSYEQYF. This chain links TRBV10-2 with TRBJ2-7; D not resolved. Looked up from germline, CDR1 is WSHSY and CDR2 is SAAADI. The CDR3 has 12 amino acids. V dropped 8 bases and J dropped 1 base, with 9 bases sitting between them.

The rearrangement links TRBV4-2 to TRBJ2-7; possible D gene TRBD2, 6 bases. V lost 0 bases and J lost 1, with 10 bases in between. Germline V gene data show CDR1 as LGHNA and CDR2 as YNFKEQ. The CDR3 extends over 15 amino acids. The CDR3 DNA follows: TGTGCCAGCAGCCAAGAGGCTAGCGAGTCCTACGAGCAGTACTTC. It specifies CASSQEASESYEQYF.

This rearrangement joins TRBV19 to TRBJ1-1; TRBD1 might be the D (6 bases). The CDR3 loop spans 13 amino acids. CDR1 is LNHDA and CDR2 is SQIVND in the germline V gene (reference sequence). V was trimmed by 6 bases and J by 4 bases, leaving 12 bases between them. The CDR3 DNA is TGTGCCAGTAGAACAGGGAGGGGCACTGAAGCTTTCTTT. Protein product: CASRTGRGTEAFF.

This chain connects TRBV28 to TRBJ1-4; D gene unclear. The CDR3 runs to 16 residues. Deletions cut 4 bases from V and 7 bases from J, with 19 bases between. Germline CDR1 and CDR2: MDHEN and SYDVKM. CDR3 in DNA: TGTGCCAGCAGTTCCCCCGGATTAAGTCTTGGTGAAAAACTGTTTTTT. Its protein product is CASSSPGLSLGEKLFF.

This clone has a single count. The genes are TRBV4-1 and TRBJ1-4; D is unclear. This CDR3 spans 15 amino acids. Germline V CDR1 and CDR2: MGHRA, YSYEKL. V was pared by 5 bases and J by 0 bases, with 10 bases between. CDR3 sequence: CASSAYSATNEKLFF. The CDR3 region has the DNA TGCGCCAGCAGCGCTTACAGTGCAACTAATGAAAAACTGTTTTTT.

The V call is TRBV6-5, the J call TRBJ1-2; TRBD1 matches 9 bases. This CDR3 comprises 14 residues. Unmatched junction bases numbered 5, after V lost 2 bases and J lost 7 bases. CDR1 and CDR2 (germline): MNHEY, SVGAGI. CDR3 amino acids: CASSYGDRVGGYTF. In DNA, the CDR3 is TGTGCCAGCAGTTACGGGGACAGGGTTGGTGGCTACACCTTC.

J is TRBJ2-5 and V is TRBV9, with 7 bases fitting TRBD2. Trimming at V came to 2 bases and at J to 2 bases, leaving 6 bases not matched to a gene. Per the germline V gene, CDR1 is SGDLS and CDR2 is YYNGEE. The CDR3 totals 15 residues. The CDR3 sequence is CASSVSAGGQETQYF. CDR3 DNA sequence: TGTGCCAGCAGCGTTTCAGCCGGGGGGCAAGAGACCCAGTACTTC.

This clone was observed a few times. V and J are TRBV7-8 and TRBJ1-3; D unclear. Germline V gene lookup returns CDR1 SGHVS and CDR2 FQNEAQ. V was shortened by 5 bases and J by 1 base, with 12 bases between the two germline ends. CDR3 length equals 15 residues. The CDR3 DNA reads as TGTGCCAGCAGCCCCTCTCTGTCATCTGGAAACACCATATATTTT. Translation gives CASSPSLSSGNTIYF.

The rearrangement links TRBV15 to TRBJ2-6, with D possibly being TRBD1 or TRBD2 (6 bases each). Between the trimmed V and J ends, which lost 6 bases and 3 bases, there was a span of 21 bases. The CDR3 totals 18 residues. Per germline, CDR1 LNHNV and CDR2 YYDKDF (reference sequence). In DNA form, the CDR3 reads TGTGCCACCAGAGAGGTTCCAGACGGGGGCCGTGGGGCCAACGTCCTGACTTTC. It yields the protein CATREVPDGGRGANVLTF.

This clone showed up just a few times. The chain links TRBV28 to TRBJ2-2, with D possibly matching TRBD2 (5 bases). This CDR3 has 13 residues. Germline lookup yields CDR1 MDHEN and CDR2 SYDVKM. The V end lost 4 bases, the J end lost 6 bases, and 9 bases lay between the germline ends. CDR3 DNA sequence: TGTGCCAGCAGTTCCCGGGGTTCCGGGGAGCTGTTTTTT. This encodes CASSSRGSGELFF.

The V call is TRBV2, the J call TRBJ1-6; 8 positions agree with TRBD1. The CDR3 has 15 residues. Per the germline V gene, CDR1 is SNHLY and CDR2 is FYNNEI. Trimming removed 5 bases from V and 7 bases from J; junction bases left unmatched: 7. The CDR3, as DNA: TGTGCCAGCAGTACGCGACAGGGGCTAAATTCACCCCTCCACTTT. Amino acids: CASSTRQGLNSPLHF.

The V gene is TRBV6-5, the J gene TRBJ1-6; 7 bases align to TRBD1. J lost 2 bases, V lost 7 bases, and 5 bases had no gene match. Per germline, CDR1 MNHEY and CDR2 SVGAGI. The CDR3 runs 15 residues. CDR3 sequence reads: CASNTGDPYNSPLHF. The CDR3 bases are TGTGCCAGCAATACAGGGGACCCCTATAATTCACCCCTCCACTTT.

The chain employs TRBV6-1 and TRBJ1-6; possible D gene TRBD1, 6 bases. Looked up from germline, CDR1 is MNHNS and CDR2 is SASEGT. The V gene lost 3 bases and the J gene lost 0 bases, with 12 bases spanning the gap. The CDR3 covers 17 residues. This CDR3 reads CASSEADSGSYNSPLHF. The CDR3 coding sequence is TGTGCCAGCAGTGAGGCGGACAGTGGCTCCTATAATTCACCCCTCCACTTT.